The next 8 T cell receptor beta chains were all read from a single sample in a study of shared clonotypes between healthy human individuals. Here immunoSEQ multiplex PCR was the method, and the copy in TCRdb shows in-frame clones only, minus some. This table has 450,000 to 550,000 clones, 79% appearing once. The sequenced material came from PBMCs. The receptors derive from a woman between 40 and 50 years old in good health. Some clones in this sample may be carry-over from other donors' samples.

The chain employs TRBV21-1 and TRBJ2-7. TRBV21-1 is a documented pseudogene. The length of the CDR3 is 15 residues. This CDR3 reads CASSIWGRTNYEQYF. CDR3 sequence (DNA): TGTGCCAGCAGCATATGGGGACGGACAAACTACGAGCAGTACTTC.

This chain joins TRBV19 and TRBJ2-1; the match to TRBD2 covers 7 bases. CDR1 is LNHDA, CDR2 SQIVND, per germline (reference sequence). This CDR3 is built from 13 residues. With 6 bases clipped from V and 10 bases from J, the junction kept 9 bases outside the gene matches. This CDR3 is CASSLGGSEEQFF. The CDR3 nucleotides are TGTGCCAGTAGCTTGGGCGGGAGTGAGGAGCAGTTCTTC.

J is TRBJ1-5 and V is TRBV5-1, with TRBD1 matching 8 bases. J gave up 6 bases and V 3 bases, and 5 bases lay outside the gene matches. Germline V lookup: CDR1 SGHRS, CDR2 YFSETQ. CDR3 length equals 14 residues. DNA of the CDR3: TGCGCCAGCAGCTCCACGACAGGGGTTCAGCCCCAGCATTTT. Translation: CASSSTTGVQPQHF.

CDR3 in amino acids: CASSQQGTRGGNEQFF. DNA for the CDR3: TGTGCCAGCAGCCAACAAGGGACTAGGGGGGGCAATGAGCAGTTCTTC. The chain combines TRBV7-3 with TRBJ2-1; 8 nucleotides agree with TRBD2. Germline CDR1 SGHTA, CDR2 FQGTGA. CDR3 size: 16 residues. Trimming took 5 bases from V and 6 from J; bases not matched to a gene: 12.

This chain uses TRBV23-1 with TRBJ1-5; D call uncertain. TRBV23-1 is labeled an ORF, and its function is uncertain. The ends were cut back, 3 bases at V and 6 bases at J, with 9 bases in the middle. The CDR3 sequence is 13 residues long. CDR3 bases: TGCGCCAGCAGTCACGTTCGCGGTCAGCCCCAGCATTTT. Its translation is CASSHVRGQPQHF.

This chain uses TRBV19 with TRBJ1-5; D remains unclear. Germline V gene data show CDR1 as LNHDA and CDR2 as SQIVND (reference sequence). The CDR3 runs to 12 residues. V dropped 3 bases and J dropped 7 bases, with 7 bases sitting between them. This CDR3 reads CASSIRVQPQHF. For the CDR3, the DNA is TGTGCCAGTAGTATCCGGGTCCAGCCCCAGCATTTT.

The rearrangement links TRBV30 to TRBJ2-1; 11 nucleotides match TRBD2. This CDR3 is 16 amino acids long. CDR1 GTSNPN and CDR2 SVGIG come from the germline V gene (reference sequence). Trimming at V came to 2 bases and at J to 7 bases, leaving 10 bases not matched to a gene. CDR3 sequence: CAWSPLPGLAENEQFF. CDR3 DNA: TGTGCCTGGAGTCCCCTCCCGGGACTAGCGGAAAATGAGCAGTTCTTC.

The V gene is TRBV4-1, the J gene TRBJ2-6; 8 positions agree with TRBD1. CDR3 size: 16 residues. Germline-derived CDR1 and CDR2 are MGHRA and YSYEKL. Germline trimming cut 3 bases from V and 4 bases from J; bases unmatched to any gene: 5. The CDR3 region is CASSQRTGFGANVLTF. The CDR3 nucleotides read TGCGCCAGCAGCCAGAGGACAGGGTTCGGGGCCAACGTCCTGACTTTC.